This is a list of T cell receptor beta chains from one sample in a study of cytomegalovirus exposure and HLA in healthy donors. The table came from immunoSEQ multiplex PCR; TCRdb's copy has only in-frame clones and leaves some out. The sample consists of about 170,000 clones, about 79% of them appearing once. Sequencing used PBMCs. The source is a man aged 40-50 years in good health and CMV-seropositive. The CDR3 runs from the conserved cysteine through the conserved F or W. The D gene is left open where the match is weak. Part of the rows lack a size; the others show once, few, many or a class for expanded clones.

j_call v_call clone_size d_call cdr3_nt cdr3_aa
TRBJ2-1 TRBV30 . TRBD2 TGTGCCTGGACCCCCCGGGGACTAGCGGGGAAGCAGTTCTTC CAWTPRGLAGKQFF
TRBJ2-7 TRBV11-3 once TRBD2 TGTGCCAGCAGCTTAGAGGGACTAGCGGGAGTCTACGAGCAGTACTTC CASSLEGLAGVYEQYF
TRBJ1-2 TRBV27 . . TGTGCCAGCGCCGTAAGGCAGGGCTATGGCTACACCTTC CASAVRQGYGYTF
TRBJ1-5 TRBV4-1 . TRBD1 TGCGCCAGCAGCCAAGTGACAGGGAATCAGCCCCAGCATTTT CASSQVTGNQPQHF
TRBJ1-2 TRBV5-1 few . TGCGCCAGCAGCTACGACAGCGATAACTATGGCTACACCTTC CASSYDSDNYGYTF
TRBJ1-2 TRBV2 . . TGTGCCAGCAAGACACAGGGAATCCTCAATGGCTACACCTTC CASKTQGILNGYTF
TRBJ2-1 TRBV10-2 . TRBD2 TGCGCCAGCACCAAACTAGCGGGAGCTTACAATGAGCAGTTCTTC CASTKLAGAYNEQFF
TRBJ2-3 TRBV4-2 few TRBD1 TGTGCCAGCAGCCATCTTCAATCGGGGGACAGGGAGGGAGATACGCAGTATTTT CASSHLQSGDREGDTQYF
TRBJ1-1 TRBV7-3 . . TGTGCCAGCAGCCCACAGGAGAACACTGAAGCTTTCTTT CASSPQENTEAFF
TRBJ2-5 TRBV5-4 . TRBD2 TGTGCCAGCAGCCCCGGGGGGGCGGGGGGTGGAGAGACCCAGTACTTC CASSPGGAGGGETQYF
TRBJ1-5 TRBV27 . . TGTGCCAGCAGTTCCTACAGGGTATCGAAACAGCCCCAGCATTTT CASSSYRVSKQPQHF
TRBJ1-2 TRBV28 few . TGTGCCAGCAGTCTTCCGGGACACGATTCTAACTATGGCTACACCTTC CASSLPGHDSNYGYTF
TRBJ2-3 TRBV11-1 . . TGTGCCAGCAGCTTAGCGGCCTCTGGAGGCACAGATACGCAGTATTTT CASSLAASGGTDTQYF
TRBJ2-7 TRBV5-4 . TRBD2 TGTGCCAGCAGCCGCCCCGGGACTAGTTCCTACGAGCAGTACTTC CASSRPGTSSYEQYF
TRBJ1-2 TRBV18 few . TGTGCCAGCTCACGTGGGCAGTCAGCTAACTATGGCTACACCTTC CASSRGQSANYGYTF
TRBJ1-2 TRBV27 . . TGTGCCAGCAGGGCTCCAGGGTTCTATGGCTACACCTTC CASRAPGFYGYTF
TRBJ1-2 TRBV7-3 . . TGTGCCAGCACCCCCGGGGGGACTGGTGGGGTGTCTGGCTACACCTTC CASTPGGTGGVSGYTF
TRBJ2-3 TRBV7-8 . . TGTGCCAGCAGCCCCCTGGGGAGCCGACCAACCTTAACGCAGTATTTT CASSPLGSRPTLTQYF
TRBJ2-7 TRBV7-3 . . TGTGCCAGCAGTCAACTAGCTGGCCCCTACGAGCAGTACTTC CASSQLAGPYEQYF
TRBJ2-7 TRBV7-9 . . TGTGCCAGCAGCCGCGGGACAGAACTCTACGAGCAGTACTTC CASSRGTELYEQYF
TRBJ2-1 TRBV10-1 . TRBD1 TGCGCCAGCAGTGTCGACGCCGGGACAGGGTACAATGAGCAGTTCTTC CASSVDAGTGYNEQFF
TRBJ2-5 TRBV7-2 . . TGTGCCAGCAGCTTAGCGGCATCCCAAGAGACCCAGTACTTC CASSLAASQETQYF
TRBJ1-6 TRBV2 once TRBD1 TGTGCCAGCAGTGGGGGAGTTACAGGGGGCGTTTCACCCCTCCACTTT CASSGGVTGGVSPLHF
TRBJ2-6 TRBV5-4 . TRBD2 TGTGCCAGCAGCTTGGTGTGGTCTAGCGGCTCTGGGGCCAACGGCCTGACTTTC CASSLVWSSGSGANGLTF
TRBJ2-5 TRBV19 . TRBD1 TGTGCCAGTAGTACTCAGACAGGGGGAGAGACCCAGTACTTC CASSTQTGGETQYF
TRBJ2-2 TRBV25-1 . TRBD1 TGTGCCAGCAGTGAAGGGACAGGGGACACCGGGGAGCTGTTTTTT CASSEGTGDTGELFF
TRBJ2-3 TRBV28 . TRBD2 TGTGCCAGCACCCTAATGGGTGGAGGGAGGGCCGGGACAGATACGCAGTATTTT CASTLMGGGRAGTDTQYF
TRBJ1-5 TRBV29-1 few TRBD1 TGCAGCGTTGGACAGGGAGTTAGGCAGCCCCAGCATTTT CSVGQGVRQPQHF
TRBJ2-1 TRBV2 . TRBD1 TGTGCCAGCACCCCCGACAGGGTATTATCCTACAATGAGCAGTTCTTC CASTPDRVLSYNEQFF
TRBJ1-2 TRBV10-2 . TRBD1 TGCGCCAGCAGTCCGGGACAGGGGAGTTACACCTTC CASSPGQGSYTF
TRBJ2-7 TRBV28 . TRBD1 TGTGCCAGCAGCCCGACAGGGTTTCGCTACGAGCAGTACTTC CASSPTGFRYEQYF
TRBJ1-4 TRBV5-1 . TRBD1 TGCGCCAGCAGCCCCCCGGGACAGGGGGCCGGGGAAAAACTGTTTTTT CASSPPGQGAGEKLFF
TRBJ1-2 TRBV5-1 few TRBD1 TGCGCCAGCAGCTTGAGGGAGGGGACAGGGAAAGGCTACACCTTC CASSLREGTGKGYTF